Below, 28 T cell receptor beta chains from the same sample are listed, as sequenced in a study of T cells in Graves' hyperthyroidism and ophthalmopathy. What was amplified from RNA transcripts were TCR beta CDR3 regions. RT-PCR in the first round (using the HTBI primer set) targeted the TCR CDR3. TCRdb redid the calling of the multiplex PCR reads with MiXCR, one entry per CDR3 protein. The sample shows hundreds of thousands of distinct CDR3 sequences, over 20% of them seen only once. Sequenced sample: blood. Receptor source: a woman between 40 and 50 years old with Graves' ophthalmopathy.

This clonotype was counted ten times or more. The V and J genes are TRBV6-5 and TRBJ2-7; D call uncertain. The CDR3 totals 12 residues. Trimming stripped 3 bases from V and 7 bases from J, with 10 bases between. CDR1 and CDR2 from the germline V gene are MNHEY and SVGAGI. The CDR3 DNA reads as TGTGCCAGCAGTTATTCAAGAGATGAGCAGTACTTC. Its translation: CASSYSRDEQYF.

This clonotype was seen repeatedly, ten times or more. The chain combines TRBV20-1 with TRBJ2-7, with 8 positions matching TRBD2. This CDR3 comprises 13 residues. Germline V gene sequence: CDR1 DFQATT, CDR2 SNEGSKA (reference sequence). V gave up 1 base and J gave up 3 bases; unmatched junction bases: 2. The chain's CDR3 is CSARVAGIYEQYF. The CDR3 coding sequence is TGCAGTGCTAGAGTAGCGGGGATCTACGAGCAGTACTTC.

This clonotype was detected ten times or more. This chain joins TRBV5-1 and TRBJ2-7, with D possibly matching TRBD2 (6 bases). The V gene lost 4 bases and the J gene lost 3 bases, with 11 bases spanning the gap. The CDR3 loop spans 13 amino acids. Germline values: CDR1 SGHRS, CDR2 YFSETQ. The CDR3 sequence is CASSAGLGYEQYF. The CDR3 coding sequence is TGCGCCAGCAGCGCGGGACTTGGCTACGAGCAGTACTTC.

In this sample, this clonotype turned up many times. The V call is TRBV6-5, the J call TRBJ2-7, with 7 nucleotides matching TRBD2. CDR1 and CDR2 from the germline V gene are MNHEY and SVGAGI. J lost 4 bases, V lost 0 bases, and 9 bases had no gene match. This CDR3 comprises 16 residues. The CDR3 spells CASSYSYSGFRYEQYF. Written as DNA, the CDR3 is TGTGCCAGCAGTTACTCCTATAGCGGGTTCAGGTACGAGCAGTACTTC.

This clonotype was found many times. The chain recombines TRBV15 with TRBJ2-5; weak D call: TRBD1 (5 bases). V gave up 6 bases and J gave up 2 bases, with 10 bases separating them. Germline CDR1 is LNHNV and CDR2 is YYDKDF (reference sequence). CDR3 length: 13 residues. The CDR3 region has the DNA TGTGCCACCAGTGACAGATTTCAAGAGACCCAGTACTTC. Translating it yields CATSDRFQETQYF. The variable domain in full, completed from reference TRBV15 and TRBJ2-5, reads DAMVIQNPRYQVTQFGKPVTLSCSQTLNHNVMYWYQQKSSQAPKLLFHYYDKDFNNEADTPDNFQSRRPNTSFCFLDIRSPGLGDTAMYLCATSDRFQETQYFGPGTRLLVL.

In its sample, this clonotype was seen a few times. This CDR3 reads CASSVQGAAGAFF. In nucleotides, the CDR3 is TGTGCCAGCAGCGTACAGGGGGCGGCTGGAGCTTTCTTT. The rearrangement uses TRBV4-2 and TRBJ1-1, with TRBD1 matching over 9 bases. V lost 5 bases to trimming and J lost 10 bases; unmatched junction nucleotides: 8. Per the germline V gene, CDR1 is LGHNA and CDR2 is YNFKEQ. The length of the CDR3 is 13 residues.

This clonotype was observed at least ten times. In DNA, the CDR3 is TGCGCCAGCAGCCCAGTAAGCTCCTACGAGCAGTACTTC. This sequence encodes CASSPVSSYEQYF. The J gene is TRBJ2-7, the V gene TRBV5-1, with unresolved D. Germline V gene lookup returns CDR1 SGHRS and CDR2 YFSETQ. The V end lost 4 bases, the J end lost 0 bases, and 8 bases lay between the germline ends. This CDR3 comprises 13 residues.

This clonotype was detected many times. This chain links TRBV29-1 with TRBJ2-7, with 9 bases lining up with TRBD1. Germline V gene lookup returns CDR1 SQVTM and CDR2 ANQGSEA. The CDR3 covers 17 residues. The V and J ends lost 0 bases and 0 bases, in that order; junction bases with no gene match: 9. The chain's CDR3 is CSVEDYSGQGYSYEQYF. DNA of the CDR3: TGCAGCGTTGAAGATTACTCGGGACAGGGATACTCCTACGAGCAGTACTTC.

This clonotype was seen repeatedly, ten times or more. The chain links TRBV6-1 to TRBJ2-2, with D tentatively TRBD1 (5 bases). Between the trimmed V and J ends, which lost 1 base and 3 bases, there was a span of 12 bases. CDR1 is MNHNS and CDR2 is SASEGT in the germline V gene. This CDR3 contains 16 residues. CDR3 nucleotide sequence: TGTGCCAGCAGTGAAGGGCAGGGCGATCACACCGGGGAGCTGTTTTTT. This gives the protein CASSEGQGDHTGELFF.

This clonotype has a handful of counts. The CDR3 protein is CASSFLLKPGQAIMNTEAFF. CDR3 DNA sequence: TGTGCCAGCAGCTTTTTACTCAAACCGGGACAGGCAATCATGAACACTGAAGCTTTCTTT. The chain joins TRBV7-2 to TRBJ1-1; 8 bases line up with TRBD1. The V segment lost 3 bases and the J segment 0 bases; nucleotides outside the gene matches: 18. CDR1 and CDR2 from the germline V gene are SGHTA and FQGNSA. The CDR3 sequence is 20 residues long.

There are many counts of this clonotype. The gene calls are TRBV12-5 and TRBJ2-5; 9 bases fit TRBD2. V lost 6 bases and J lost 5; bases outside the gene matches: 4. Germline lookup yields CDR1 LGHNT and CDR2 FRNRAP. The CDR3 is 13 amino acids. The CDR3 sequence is CASGLGLAETQYF. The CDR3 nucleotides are TGTGCTAGTGGCCTCGGACTAGCGGAGACCCAGTACTTC.

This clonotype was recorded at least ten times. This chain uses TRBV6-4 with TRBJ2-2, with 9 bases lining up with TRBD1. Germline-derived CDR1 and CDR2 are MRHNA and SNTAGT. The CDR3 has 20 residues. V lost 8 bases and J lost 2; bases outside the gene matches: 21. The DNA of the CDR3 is TGTGCCAGCTTAGAACCCTACGCGACAGGGGGTCGGCCAAACACCGGGGAGCTGTTTTTT. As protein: CASLEPYATGGRPNTGELFF.

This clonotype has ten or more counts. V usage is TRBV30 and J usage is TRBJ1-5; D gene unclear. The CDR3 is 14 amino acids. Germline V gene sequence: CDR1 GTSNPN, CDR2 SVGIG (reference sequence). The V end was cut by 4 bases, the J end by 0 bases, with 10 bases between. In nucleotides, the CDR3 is TGTGCCTGGAAGTCGATGGATAGCAATCAGCCCCAGCATTTT. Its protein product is CAWKSMDSNQPQHF.

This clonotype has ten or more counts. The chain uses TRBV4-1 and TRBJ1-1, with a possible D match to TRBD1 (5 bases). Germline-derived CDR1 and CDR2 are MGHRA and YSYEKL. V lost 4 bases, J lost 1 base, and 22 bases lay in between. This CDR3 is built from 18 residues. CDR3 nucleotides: TGCGCCAGCAGCCGCTCCCCGGGGCGATTCGGATCGAACACTGAAGCTTTCTTT. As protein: CASSRSPGRFGSNTEAFF.

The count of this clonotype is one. The CDR3 nucleotides read TGTGCTAGTGGCCGCGGCGGGACAGCCTACGAGCAGTACTTC. Its protein is CASGRGGTAYEQYF. V and J are TRBV12-5 and TRBJ2-7; TRBD1 might be the D (7 bases). Trimming shortened V by 6 bases and J by 2 bases, and 14 bases separated the two germline ends. The CDR3 contains 14 residues. The V gene's germline CDR1 is LGHNT and CDR2 FRNRAP.

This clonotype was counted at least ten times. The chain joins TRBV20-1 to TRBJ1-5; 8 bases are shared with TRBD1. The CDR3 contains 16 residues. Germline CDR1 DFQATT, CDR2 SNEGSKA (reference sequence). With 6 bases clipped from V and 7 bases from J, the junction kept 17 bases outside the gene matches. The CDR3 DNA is TGCAGTGCGGACGCCCCCGGGACAGGAGGCTGGCAGCCCCAGCATTTT. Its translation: CSADAPGTGGWQPQHF.

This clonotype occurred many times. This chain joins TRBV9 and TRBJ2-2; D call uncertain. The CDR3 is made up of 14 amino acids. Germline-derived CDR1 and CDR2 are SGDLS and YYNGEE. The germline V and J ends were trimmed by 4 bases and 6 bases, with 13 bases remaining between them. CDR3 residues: CASSPRRLAGELFF. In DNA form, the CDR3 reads TGTGCCAGCAGCCCCCGACGTCTGGCCGGGGAGCTGTTTTTT.

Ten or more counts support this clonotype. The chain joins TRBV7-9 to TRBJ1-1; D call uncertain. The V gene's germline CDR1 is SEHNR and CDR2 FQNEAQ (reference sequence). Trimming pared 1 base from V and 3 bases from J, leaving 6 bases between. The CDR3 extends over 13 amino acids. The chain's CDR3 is CASSLGAHTEAFF. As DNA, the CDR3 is TGTGCCAGCAGCTTAGGGGCCCACACTGAAGCTTTCTTT.

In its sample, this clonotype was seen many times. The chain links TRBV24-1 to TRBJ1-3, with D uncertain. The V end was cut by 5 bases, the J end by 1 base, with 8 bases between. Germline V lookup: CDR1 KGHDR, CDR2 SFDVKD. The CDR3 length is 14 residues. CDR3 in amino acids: CATSAAGSGNTIYF. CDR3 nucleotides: TGTGCCACCAGTGCGGCAGGATCTGGAAACACCATATATTTT.

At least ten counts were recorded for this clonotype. In DNA form, the CDR3 reads TGTGCCAGCAGCCACAACAGGGGGCGCGAGGAGACCCAGTACTTC. It is translated as CASSHNRGREETQYF. The chain joins TRBV4-2 to TRBJ2-5; 9 nucleotides line up with TRBD1. The V segment lost 3 bases and the J segment 5 bases; nucleotides outside the gene matches: 7. There are 15 residues in the CDR3. In germline, CDR1 is LGHNA, CDR2 YNFKEQ.

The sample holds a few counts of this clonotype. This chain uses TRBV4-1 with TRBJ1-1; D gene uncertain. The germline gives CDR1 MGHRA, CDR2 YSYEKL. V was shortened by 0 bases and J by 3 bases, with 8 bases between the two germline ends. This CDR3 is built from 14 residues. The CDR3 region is CASSQDWSDTEAFF. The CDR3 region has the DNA TGCGCCAGCAGCCAAGATTGGTCAGACACTGAAGCTTTCTTT.

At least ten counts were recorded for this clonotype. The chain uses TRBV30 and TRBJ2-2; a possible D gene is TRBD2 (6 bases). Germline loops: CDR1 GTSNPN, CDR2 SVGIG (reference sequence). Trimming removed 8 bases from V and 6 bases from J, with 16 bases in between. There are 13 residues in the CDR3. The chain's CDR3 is CARQEASAGELFF. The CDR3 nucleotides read TGTGCCCGGCAGGAGGCTAGCGCCGGGGAGCTGTTTTTT.

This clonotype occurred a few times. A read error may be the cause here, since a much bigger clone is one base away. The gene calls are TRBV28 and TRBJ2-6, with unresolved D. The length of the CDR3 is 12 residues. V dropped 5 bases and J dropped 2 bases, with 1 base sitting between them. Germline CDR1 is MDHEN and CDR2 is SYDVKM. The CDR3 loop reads CASSTGANVLTF. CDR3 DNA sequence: TGTGCCAGCAGTACTGGGGCCAACGTCCTGACTTTC.

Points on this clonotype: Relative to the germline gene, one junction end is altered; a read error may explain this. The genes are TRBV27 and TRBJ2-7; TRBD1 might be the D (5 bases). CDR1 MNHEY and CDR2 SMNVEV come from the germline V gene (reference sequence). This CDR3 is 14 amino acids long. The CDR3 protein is CASSLVLKGYEQSF. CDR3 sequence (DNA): TGTGCCAGCAGTTTAGTGCTGAAGGGGTACGAGCAGTCCTTC.

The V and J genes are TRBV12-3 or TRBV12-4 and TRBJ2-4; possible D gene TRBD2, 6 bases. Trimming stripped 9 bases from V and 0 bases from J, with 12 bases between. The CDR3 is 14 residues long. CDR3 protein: CASAPGLAKNIQYF. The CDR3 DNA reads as TGTGCCAGTGCTCCGGGACTAGCCAAAAACATTCAGTACTTC.

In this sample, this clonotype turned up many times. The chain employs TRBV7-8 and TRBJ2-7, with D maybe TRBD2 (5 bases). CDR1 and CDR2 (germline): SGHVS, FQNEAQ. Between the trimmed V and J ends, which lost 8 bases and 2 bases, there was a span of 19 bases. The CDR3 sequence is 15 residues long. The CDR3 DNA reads TGTGCCAGCCGAACTGGGAGTAGCGTTCCCTACGAGCAGTACTTC. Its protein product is CASRTGSSVPYEQYF.

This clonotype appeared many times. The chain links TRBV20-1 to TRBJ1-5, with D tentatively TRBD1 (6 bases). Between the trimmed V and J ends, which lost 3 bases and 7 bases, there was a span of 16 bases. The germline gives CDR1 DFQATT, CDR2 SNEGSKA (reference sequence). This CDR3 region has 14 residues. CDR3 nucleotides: TGCAGTGCTAGGGCAGGGGCCTCCGGGCAGCCCCAGCATTTT. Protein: CSARAGASGQPQHF.

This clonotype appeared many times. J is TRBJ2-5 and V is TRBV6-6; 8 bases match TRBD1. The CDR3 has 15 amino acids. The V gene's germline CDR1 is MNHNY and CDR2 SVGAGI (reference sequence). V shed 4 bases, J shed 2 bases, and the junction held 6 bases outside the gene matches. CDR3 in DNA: TGTGCCAGCAGTTCAGGGACAGGAGTACAAGAGACCCAGTACTTC. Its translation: CASSSGTGVQETQYF.